The 26 T cell receptor beta chains given below trace back to one sample, sequenced in a study of T cell responses to AZD1222 COVID-19 vaccine. Method: immunoSEQ multiplex PCR; TCRdb's copy keeps in-frame clones and lacks some. The sample lists about 120,000 clones; approximately 92% were seen once. The source material was peripheral blood, sampled on day 0 of AZD1222 vaccination. All receptors derive from an adult in good health.

V and J are TRBV7-9 and TRBJ2-7; tentative D call: TRBD1 (5 bases). V was trimmed by 5 bases and J by 10 bases, leaving 18 bases between them. Germline V CDR1 and CDR2: SEHNR, FQNEAQ (reference sequence). This CDR3 comprises 13 residues. The chain's CDR3 is CASSPRRQLLQYF. The CDR3 region has the DNA TGTGCCAGCAGCCCCAGAAGACAGTTACTCCAGTACTTC. The full variable domain, in which reference TRBV7-9 and TRBJ2-7 provide the parts outside the CDR3, is DTGVSQNPRHKITKRGQNVTFRCDPISEHNRLYWYRQTLGQGPEFLTYFQNEAQLEKSRLLSDRFSAERPKGSFSTLEIQRTEQGDSAMYLCASSPRRQLLQYFGPGTRLTVT.

The chain combines TRBV24-1 with TRBJ1-1, with unresolved D. CDR1 and CDR2 from the germline V gene are KGHDR and SFDVKD. Trimming cost V 6 bases and J 0 bases, with 13 bases left between them. This CDR3 is built from 15 residues. CDR3 sequence reads: CATSPRGSLNTEAFF. The DNA for the CDR3 is TGTGCCACCAGTCCACGGGGAAGTTTGAACACTGAAGCTTTCTTT.

For this clone: One end of the junction fails to match germline, which may point to a read error. J is TRBJ2-2 and V is TRBV10-3, with 7 bases that match TRBD2. The CDR3 is made up of 15 amino acids. Germline V CDR1 and CDR2: ENHRY, SYGVKD. The CDR3 is CAISGEGPNIGELFF. The CDR3 coding sequence is TGTGCCATCAGTGGGGAGGGCCCCAACATCGGGGAGCTGTTTTTT.

The chain has TRBV4-2 and TRBJ2-3, with 8 bases fitting TRBD2. Trimming took 1 base from V and 4 from J; bases not matched to a gene: 13. Germline V gene data show CDR1 as LGHNA and CDR2 as YNFKEQ. This CDR3 has 18 residues. CDR3 loop: CASSQARGAGAGADTQYF. CDR3 DNA: TGTGCCAGCAGCCAAGCGCGGGGAGCGGGGGCCGGCGCAGATACGCAGTATTTT.

This clone was recorded once. The rearrangement joins TRBV9 to TRBJ1-4; D is unresolved. The CDR3 extends over 13 amino acids. The germline gives CDR1 SGDLS, CDR2 YYNGEE. V lost 5 bases and J 4 bases, leaving 9 bases between the germline ends. The CDR3 protein is CASRGSGNEKLFF. CDR3 bases: TGTGCCAGCAGGGGCAGCGGTAATGAAAAACTGTTTTTT.

This rearrangement joins TRBV4-3 to TRBJ2-7; D remains unclear. Germline-derived CDR1 and CDR2 are LGHNA and YSLEER. Trimming cost V 2 bases and J 0 bases, with 5 bases left between them. The CDR3 runs 13 residues. The CDR3 bases are TGCGCCAGCAGCCAACTTCCCTCCTACGAGCAGTACTTC. It codes for CASSQLPSYEQYF.

CDR3 sequence (DNA): TGCGCCAGCAGCTTCAACAGGGTGCGGACCGGGGAGCTGTTTTTT. It encodes CASSFNRVRTGELFF. The chain carries TRBV5-1 and TRBJ2-2; the D gene is possibly TRBD1 (6 bases). V was clipped by 2 bases and J by 5 bases, with 13 bases between them. The CDR3 sequence is 15 residues long. From germline, CDR1 is SGHRS and CDR2 YFSETQ.

This chain uses TRBV15 with TRBJ2-7; 9 nucleotides align to TRBD1. Per germline, CDR1 LNHNV and CDR2 YYDKDF (reference sequence). The CDR3 extends over 16 amino acids. Losses at the gene ends were 9 bases for V and 7 bases for J; bases not matched to a gene: 19. CDR3 loop: CATSPYGMGQGGEQYF. CDR3 nucleotide sequence: TGTGCCACAAGTCCTTACGGGATGGGACAGGGAGGTGAGCAGTACTTC.

The V and J genes are TRBV11-2 and TRBJ1-2; D remains ambiguous. The CDR3 is made up of 11 amino acids. The V end lost 2 bases, the J end lost 6 bases, and 4 bases lay between the germline ends. Germline values: CDR1 SGHAT, CDR2 FQNNGV. In DNA, the CDR3 is TGTGCCAGCAGCTTAAAGCATGGCTACACCTTC. Its translation is CASSLKHGYTF.

This clone was detected only once. This chain connects TRBV28 to TRBJ2-7; D gene ambiguous. Germline V CDR1 and CDR2: MDHEN, SYDVKM. The V end was cut by 6 bases, the J end by 6 bases, with 12 bases between. The CDR3 totals 12 residues. This chain's CDR3 is CASSPPHREQYF. Here the CDR3 DNA reads TGTGCCAGCAGCCCCCCTCACCGCGAGCAGTACTTC.

V is TRBV7-9 and J is TRBJ2-7; 9 nucleotides align to TRBD1. The trim removed 2 bases at V and 1 base at J, leaving 12 bases unmatched. The germline gives CDR1 SEHNR, CDR2 FQNEAQ (reference sequence). CDR3 length: 18 residues. The CDR3 sequence is CASSLRPGQGHTSYEQYF. The CDR3 region has the DNA TGTGCCAGCAGCTTACGACCGGGACAGGGACATACTTCCTACGAGCAGTACTTC.

Of note for this clone: Within the sample, other DNA sequences also encode this same CDR3. The CDR3 nucleotides read TGCAGCGTTGAAGGGAGGAATGGCTACACCTTC. Translating gives CSVEGRNGYTF. The chain joins TRBV29-1 to TRBJ1-2; D is ambiguous. The CDR3 is made up of 11 amino acids. V was trimmed by 1 base and J by 6 bases, leaving 6 bases between them. CDR1 and CDR2 (germline): SQVTM, ANQGSEA.

The rearrangement links TRBV19 to TRBJ1-4; D is possibly TRBD1 (5 bases). Trimming stripped 9 bases from V and 1 base from J, with 15 bases between. Germline V gene sequence: CDR1 LNHDA, CDR2 SQIVND (reference sequence). This CDR3 has 15 amino acids. The CDR3 sequence is CASGHRRVTNEKLFF. CDR3 DNA: TGTGCCAGCGGACACCGCCGTGTAACTAATGAAAAACTGTTTTTT.

This clone was seen only once. The chain employs TRBV9 and TRBJ2-1; TRBD2 aligns across 7 bases. From germline, CDR1 is SGDLS and CDR2 YYNGEE. CDR3 size: 17 residues. Trimming cost V 3 bases and J 0 bases; bases outside gene matches: 9. This chain's CDR3 is CASSARGSSSSYNEQFF. Here the CDR3 DNA reads TGTGCCAGCAGCGCCCGCGGGAGTTCAAGCTCCTACAATGAGCAGTTCTTC.

The chain links TRBV7-9 to TRBJ2-7; D possibly corresponds to TRBD1 (5 bases). The V gene's germline CDR1 is SEHNR and CDR2 FQNEAQ (reference sequence). V was pared by 3 bases and J by 1 base, with 13 bases between. The CDR3 runs 15 residues. Here the CDR3 DNA reads TGTGCCAGCAGCTTTGTCGAAGGACAATCCTACGAGCAGTACTTC. Its protein product is CASSFVEGQSYEQYF. Full variable domain (rest looked up from reference TRBV7-9 and TRBJ2-7): DTGVSQNPRHKITKRGQNVTFRCDPISEHNRLYWYRQTLGQGPEFLTYFQNEAQLEKSRLLSDRFSAERPKGSFSTLEIQRTEQGDSAMYLCASSFVEGQSYEQYFGPGTRLTVT.

This clone was recorded a few times. The rearrangement joins TRBV4-2 to TRBJ2-3; D is possibly TRBD1 or TRBD2 (5 bases each). The CDR3 totals 16 residues. The V end was cut by 0 bases, the J end by 1 base, with 11 bases between. The germline CDR1 and CDR2 sequences are LGHNA and YNFKEQ. CDR3 sequence reads: CASSQEGVIRTDTQYF. Written as DNA, the CDR3 is TGTGCCAGCAGCCAAGAGGGGGTGATACGCACAGATACGCAGTATTTT.

The rearrangement joins TRBV6-2 or TRBV6-3 to TRBJ2-3; TRBD2 matches at 11 bases. Trimming cost V 2 bases and J 8 bases; bases outside gene matches: 12. CDR3 length equals 17 residues. Germline loops: CDR1 MNHEY, CDR2 SVGEGT. The CDR3 spells CASSYPLAGGPIPTQYF. The CDR3, as DNA: TGTGCCAGCAGTTACCCGCTAGCGGGGGGCCCTATACCTACGCAGTATTTT.

The chain recombines TRBV7-6 with TRBJ1-1, with D possibly matching TRBD1 (6 bases). With 5 bases removed from V and 5 bases from J, the gap between germline ends came to 12 bases. Germline V gene data show CDR1 as SGHVS and CDR2 as FNYEAQ. This CDR3 has 13 amino acids. Written as DNA, the CDR3 is TGTGCCAGCAGCCAGAGGGGGGAGACTGAAGCTTTCTTT. This translates into CASSQRGETEAFF.

This sequence joins TRBV27 and TRBJ1-4; D may be TRBD1 (5 bases). Trimming cost V 7 bases and J 4 bases, with 13 bases left between them. From germline, CDR1 is MNHEY and CDR2 SMNVEV (reference sequence). This CDR3 has 14 amino acids. The chain's CDR3 is CASTDSFSNEKLFF. The CDR3 nucleotides are TGTGCCAGCACAGACAGTTTTAGTAATGAAAAACTGTTTTTT.

V and J are TRBV10-3 and TRBJ2-2, with TRBD1 matching 9 bases. The CDR3 loop spans 14 amino acids. V lost 11 bases, J lost 4 bases, and 8 bases stayed unmatched. Per germline, CDR1 ENHRY and CDR2 SYGVKD. In DNA form, the CDR3 reads TGTGCCTCCCAGAGACAGGGGGGCACCGGGGAGCTGTTTTTT. This codes for CASQRQGGTGELFF.

The chain uses TRBV7-6 and TRBJ1-3, with D uncertain. V was trimmed by 1 base and J by 4 bases, leaving 11 bases between them. The length of the CDR3 is 15 residues. In germline, CDR1 is SGHVS, CDR2 FNYEAQ. This chain's CDR3 is CASSLGPSEGNTIYF. The CDR3 nucleotides are TGTGCCAGCAGCTTAGGCCCCAGCGAAGGAAACACCATATATTTT.

The chain carries TRBV4-1 and TRBJ2-3; D tentatively fits TRBD1 or TRBD2 (5 bases each). V lost 1 base to trimming and J lost 5 bases, with 10 bases between them. CDR1 and CDR2 (germline): MGHRA, YSYEKL. The CDR3 sequence is 14 residues long. The CDR3 here is CASSQVGGLDTQYF. CDR3 in DNA: TGCGCCAGCAGCCAAGTTGGGGGTTTAGATACGCAGTATTTT.

This clone came up a few times. The V call is TRBV6-5, the J call TRBJ2-1; possibly TRBD2 for D (5 bases). There are 15 residues in the CDR3. V lost 4 bases, J lost 6 bases, and 16 bases lay in between. The V gene's germline CDR1 is MNHEY and CDR2 SVGAGI. The CDR3 nucleotides read TGTGCCAGCAGTTTGGGGATAGCGCGAATCAATGAGCAGTTCTTC. Its translation: CASSLGIARINEQFF.

This rearrangement joins TRBV30 to TRBJ2-1; perhaps D is TRBD1 or TRBD2 (6 bases each). The CDR3 has 15 amino acids. The germline V and J ends were trimmed by 2 bases and 0 bases, with 11 bases remaining between them. The V gene's germline CDR1 is GTSNPN and CDR2 SVGIG (reference sequence). CDR3 protein: CAWSSGALSYNEQFF. The CDR3 DNA is TGTGCCTGGAGTTCGGGGGCCCTCTCCTACAATGAGCAGTTCTTC.

V gene TRBV6-2 or TRBV6-3 combines with J gene TRBJ1-2; no clear D gene. V lost 1 base to trimming and J lost 2 bases, with 5 bases between them. The CDR3 sequence is 13 residues long. Per germline, CDR1 MNHEY and CDR2 SVGEGT. CDR3 protein: CASSYLENYGYTF. The CDR3, as DNA: TGTGCCAGCAGTTACTTGGAAAACTATGGCTACACCTTC.

V gene TRBV9 combines with J gene TRBJ2-2; D gene ambiguous. The ends were cut back, 4 bases at V and 6 bases at J, with 22 bases in the middle. This CDR3 has 17 amino acids. Germline V CDR1 and CDR2: SGDLS, YYNGEE. This chain's CDR3 is CASSLYSFPGEAGELFF. The CDR3 DNA follows: TGTGCCAGCAGCCTATACTCTTTTCCAGGAGAGGCCGGGGAGCTGTTTTTT.